Here is one T cell receptor beta chain with its context. The target antigen is unknown. Patients with a history of autoimmune disease or on systemic immunosuppression were excluded. The length of the CDR3 is 13 residues. Germline assignment: CDR1 SQVTM and CDR2 ANQGSEA. V was trimmed by 3 bases and J by 4 bases, leaving 9 bases between them. The record originates from a study of OX40 agonist ivuxolimab in advanced cancers. Background on the study: Recorded diagnoses for dose-escalation patients were hepatocellular carcinoma, melanoma, renal cell or head and neck cancer. Earlier treatment with anti-PD-1, anti-PD-L1 or anti-CTLA-4 was permitted, and less than 50% had received some.

The study's findings and limits: At 0.1 to 3.0 mg/kg, clonal expansion of CD4+ and CD8+ blood T cells had occurred by week 6.

Sequencing used immunoSEQ multiplex PCR; TCRdb keeps in-frame clones, though not all of them. This sample has 45,000 to 60,000 clones, with approximately 95% found just once. J is TRBJ2-2 and V is TRBV29-1, with D perhaps TRBD2 (6 bases). Material: CD4+ or CD8+ T cells sorted from blood, obtained in a trial of the OX40 agonist ivuxolimab. This TCR was recovered from an adult with an advanced solid tumor such as melanoma, head and neck, liver or kidney cancer. As DNA, the CDR3 is TGCAGCGTTGACGGGAGAGTCACCGGGGAGCTGTTTTTT. Translating gives CSVDGRVTGELFF.